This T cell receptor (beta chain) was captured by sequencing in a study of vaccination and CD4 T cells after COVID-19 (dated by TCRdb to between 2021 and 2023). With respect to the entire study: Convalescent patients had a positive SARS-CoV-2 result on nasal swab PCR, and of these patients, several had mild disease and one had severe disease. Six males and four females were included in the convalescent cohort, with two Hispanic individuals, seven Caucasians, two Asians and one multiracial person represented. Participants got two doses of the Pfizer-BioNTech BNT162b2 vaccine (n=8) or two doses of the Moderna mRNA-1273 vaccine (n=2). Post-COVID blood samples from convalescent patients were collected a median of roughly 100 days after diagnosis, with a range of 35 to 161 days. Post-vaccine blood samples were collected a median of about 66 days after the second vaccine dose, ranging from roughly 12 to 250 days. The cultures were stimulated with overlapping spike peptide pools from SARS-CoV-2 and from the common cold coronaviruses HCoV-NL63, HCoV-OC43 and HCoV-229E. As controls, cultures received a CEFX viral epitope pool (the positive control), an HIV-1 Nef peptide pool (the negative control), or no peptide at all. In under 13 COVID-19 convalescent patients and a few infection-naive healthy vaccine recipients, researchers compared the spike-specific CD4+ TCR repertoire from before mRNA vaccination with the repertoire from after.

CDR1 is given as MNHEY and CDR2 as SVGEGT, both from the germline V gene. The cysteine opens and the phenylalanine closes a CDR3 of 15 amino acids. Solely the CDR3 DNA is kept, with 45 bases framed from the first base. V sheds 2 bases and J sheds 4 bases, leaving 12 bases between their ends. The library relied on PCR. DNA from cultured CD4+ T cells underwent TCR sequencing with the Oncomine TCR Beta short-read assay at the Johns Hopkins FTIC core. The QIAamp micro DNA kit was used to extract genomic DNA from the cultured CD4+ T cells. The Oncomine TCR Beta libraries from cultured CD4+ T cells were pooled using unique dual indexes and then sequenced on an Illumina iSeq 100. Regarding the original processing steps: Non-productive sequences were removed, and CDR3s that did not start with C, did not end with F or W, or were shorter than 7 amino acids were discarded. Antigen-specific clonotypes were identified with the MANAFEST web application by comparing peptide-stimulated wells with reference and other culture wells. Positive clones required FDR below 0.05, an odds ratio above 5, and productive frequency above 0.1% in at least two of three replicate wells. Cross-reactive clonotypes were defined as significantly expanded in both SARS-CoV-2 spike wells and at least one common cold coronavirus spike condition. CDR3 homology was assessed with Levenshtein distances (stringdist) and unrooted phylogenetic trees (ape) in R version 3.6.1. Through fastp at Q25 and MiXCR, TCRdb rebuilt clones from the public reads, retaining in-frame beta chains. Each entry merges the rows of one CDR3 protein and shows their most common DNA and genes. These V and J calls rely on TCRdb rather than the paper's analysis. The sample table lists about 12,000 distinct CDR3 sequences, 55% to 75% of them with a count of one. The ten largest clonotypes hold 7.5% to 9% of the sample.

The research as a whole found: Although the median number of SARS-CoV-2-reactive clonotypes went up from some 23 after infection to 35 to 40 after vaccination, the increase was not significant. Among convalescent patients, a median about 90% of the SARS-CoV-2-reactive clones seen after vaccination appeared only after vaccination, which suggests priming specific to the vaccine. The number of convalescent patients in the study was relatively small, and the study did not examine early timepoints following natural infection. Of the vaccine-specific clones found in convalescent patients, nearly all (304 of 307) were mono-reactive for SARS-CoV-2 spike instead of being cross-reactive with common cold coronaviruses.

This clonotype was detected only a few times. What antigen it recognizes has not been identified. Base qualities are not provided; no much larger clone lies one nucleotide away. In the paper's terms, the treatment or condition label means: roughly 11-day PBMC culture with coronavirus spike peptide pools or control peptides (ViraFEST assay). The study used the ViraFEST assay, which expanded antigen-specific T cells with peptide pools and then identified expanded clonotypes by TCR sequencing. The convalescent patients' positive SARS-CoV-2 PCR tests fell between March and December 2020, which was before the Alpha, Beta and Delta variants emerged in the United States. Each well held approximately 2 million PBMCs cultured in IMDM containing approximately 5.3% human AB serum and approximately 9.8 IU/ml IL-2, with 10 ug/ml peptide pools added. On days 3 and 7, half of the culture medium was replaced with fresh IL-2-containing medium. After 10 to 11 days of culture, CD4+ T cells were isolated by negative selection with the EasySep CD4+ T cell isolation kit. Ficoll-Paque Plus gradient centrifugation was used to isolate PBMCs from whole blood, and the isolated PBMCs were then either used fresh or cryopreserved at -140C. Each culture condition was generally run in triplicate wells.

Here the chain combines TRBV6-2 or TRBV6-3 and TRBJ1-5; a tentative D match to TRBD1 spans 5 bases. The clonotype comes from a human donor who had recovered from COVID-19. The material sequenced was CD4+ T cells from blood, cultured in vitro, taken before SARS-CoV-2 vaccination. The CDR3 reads CASSYAGGENQPQHF. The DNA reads TGTGCCAGCAGTTACGCCGGGGGAGAGAATCAGCCCCAGCATTTT.